The clone carrying this T cell receptor (beta chain) was detected ten times or more. The antigen is not known. The time point was: pre-sensitization, week 0. Treatment here: therapeutic diphenylcyclopropenone sensitization with weekly scalp DPC. These data come from a study of human T cells and chemical hapten exposure. Looking at the study overall: The study enrolled mostly female patients with alopecia areata, totalis or universalis. The variation in per-sample TCR yields arose mainly from small differences in pooled library volumes. General study findings and limits: Following DPC sensitization, TCRs present above 1 in 1000 frequency showed no change.

As handled by the study authors: Samples ranged from roughly 20,000 to 750,000 TCRs, with a median of around 100,000. MiXCR, run by TCRdb on the RACE reads, gives a single entry per CDR3 protein. TCRdb assigned the V and J calls; the authors' analysis was not used. Among more than 50,000 distinct CDR3 sequences, around 7% were seen once, and the ten largest hold 1.5% to 2%. V lost 5 bases and J 2 bases, leaving 22 bases between the germline ends. This CDR3 contains 16 residues. Germline V lookup: CDR1 DFQATT, CDR2 SNEGSKA (reference sequence). The genes are TRBV20-1 and TRBJ2-7; D possibly corresponds to TRBD1 (5 bases). This sequence originates from a woman in her thirties with alopecia areata. Some clones in this sample may be carry-over from other donors' samples. The source material was whole blood, sampled in connection with sensitization to the hapten diphenylcyclopropenone (DPC). The CDR3 DNA reads TGCAGTGCTTTCCCCGCGTCTTTAGGACAAACCTACGAGCAGTACTTC. This sequence encodes CSAFPASLGQTYEQYF.